The 13 T cell receptor beta chains presented below share a single source sample, sequenced in a study of blood T cell repertoires in COVID-19. The table came from immunoSEQ multiplex PCR; TCRdb's copy has only in-frame clones and leaves some out. The data show some 290,000 clones, with over 80% seen just once and around 4.5% held by the top ten. Sample: peripheral blood. All receptors derive from a man aged 55 to 70 who had recovered from COVID-19.

This chain links TRBV11-2 with TRBJ2-5; 10 bases map to TRBD2. V lost 1 base to trimming and J lost 5 bases; unmatched junction nucleotides: 10. CDR3 length equals 17 residues. The V gene's germline CDR1 is SGHAT and CDR2 FQNNGV. The CDR3 DNA sequence: TGTGCCAGCAGCTTAGGGTCCAGCGGGGGGGCCTACGAGACCCAGTACTTC. Its protein is CASSLGSSGGAYETQYF.

The V and J genes are TRBV28 and TRBJ2-5, with D hard to call. The germline V gene has CDR1 MDHEN and CDR2 SYDVKM. This CDR3 has 12 residues. Between the trimmed V and J ends, which lost 11 bases and 7 bases, there was a span of 17 bases. The CDR3 loop is CAPYQVHWTQYF. CDR3 bases: TGTGCCCCCTATCAGGTCCATTGGACCCAGTACTTC.

This chain connects TRBV2 to TRBJ2-3; D might be TRBD1 (6 bases). The CDR3 has 16 residues. V lost 7 bases, J lost 0 bases, and 17 bases lay in between. Germline CDR1 SNHLY, CDR2 FYNNEI. DNA of the CDR3: TGTGCCAGCATGGACAGCAGTCAAACTAGCACAGATACGCAGTATTTT. Protein sequence: CASMDSSQTSTDTQYF.

The gene calls are TRBV29-1 and TRBJ1-2, with TRBD1 as a possible D gene (5 bases). This CDR3 has 12 amino acids. Per germline, CDR1 SQVTM and CDR2 ANQGSEA. Trimming removed 7 bases from V and 4 bases from J, with 13 bases in between. CDR3 bases: TGCAGCGATCGACAGACTAGCTATGGCTACACCTTC. Translation: CSDRQTSYGYTF.

This clone occurred once. The rearrangement links TRBV4-1 to TRBJ2-1; TRBD2 matches at 12 bases. The CDR3 consists of 17 residues. Unmatched junction bases numbered 8, after V lost 4 bases and J lost 4 bases. The germline gives CDR1 MGHRA, CDR2 YSYEKL. For the CDR3, the DNA is TGCGCCAGCAGCCGACCAGTGCTAGCGGGAGGGTACAATGAGCAGTTCTTC. It codes for CASSRPVLAGGYNEQFF.

The chain links TRBV6-5 to TRBJ1-5; D is ambiguous. V gave up 0 bases and J gave up 0 bases, with 6 bases separating them. The CDR3 loop spans 15 amino acids. Per germline, CDR1 MNHEY and CDR2 SVGAGI. This chain's CDR3 is CASSYSMSSNQPQHF. The CDR3 bases are TGTGCCAGCAGTTACTCGATGAGTAGCAATCAGCCCCAGCATTTT.

The chain joins TRBV6-5 to TRBJ2-3; no clear D gene. This CDR3 has 14 amino acids. V gave up 2 bases and J gave up 1 base, with 7 bases separating them. Germline V lookup: CDR1 MNHEY, CDR2 SVGAGI. CDR3 in DNA: TGTGCCAGCAGTTACGTCCGAGGCACAGATACGCAGTATTTT. It is translated as CASSYVRGTDTQYF.

The chain carries TRBV5-1 and TRBJ2-6; D perhaps matches TRBD2 (5 bases). Per germline, CDR1 SGHRS and CDR2 YFSETQ. V was pared by 1 base and J by 4 bases, with 9 bases between. This CDR3 comprises 15 residues. The CDR3 spells CASSLRGSGANVLTF. In DNA, the CDR3 is TGCGCCAGCAGCTTGCGGGGTTCCGGGGCCAACGTCCTGACTTTC.

Here the CDR3 reads CASSLGSRYTF. The CDR3 DNA sequence: TGTGCCAGCAGTTTGGGCTCTCGCTACACCTTC. This chain links TRBV12-3 or TRBV12-4 with TRBJ1-2; D gene ambiguous. The CDR3 sequence is 11 residues long. V lost 3 bases and J 9 bases, leaving 8 bases between the germline ends.

Notes on this clone: The sample carries other DNA sequences with the same CDR3. This chain uses TRBV18 with TRBJ2-3; 10 bases line up with TRBD1. The CDR3 is 15 amino acids. The germline V gene has CDR1 KGHSH and CDR2 LQKENI. J was trimmed by 3 bases and V by 3 bases; bases with no gene match: 3. CDR3: CASSPGTGATDTQYF. Here the CDR3 DNA reads TGTGCCAGCTCACCGGGGACAGGGGCAACAGATACGCAGTATTTT. Combining the CDR3 with reference TRBV18 and TRBJ2-3 gives the whole variable domain NAGVMQNPRHLVRRRGQEARLRCSPMKGHSHVYWYRQLPEEGLKFMVYLQKENIIDESGMPKERFSAEFPKEGPSILRIQQVVRGDSAAYFCASSPGTGATDTQYFGPGTRLTVL.

The chain combines TRBV5-1 with TRBJ1-1; D unresolved. Trimming left V 4 bases short and J 3 bases short, with 10 bases between. Per the germline V gene, CDR1 is SGHRS and CDR2 is YFSETQ. The CDR3 spans 13 residues. The CDR3 region is CASSPTGYTEAFF. The CDR3, as DNA: TGCGCCAGCAGCCCGACGGGTTACACTGAAGCTTTCTTT.

The gene calls are TRBV6-1 and TRBJ1-2; 9 bases fit TRBD1. The CDR3 consists of 15 residues. CDR1 is MNHNS and CDR2 is SASEGT in the germline V gene. The ends lost 2 bases at V and 2 bases at J; junction bases unmatched: 3. This CDR3 reads CASSERTGGNYGYTF. The CDR3 coding sequence is TGTGCCAGCAGTGAAAGAACAGGGGGCAACTATGGCTACACCTTC.

The chain is built from TRBV10-3 and TRBJ2-1; D possibly corresponds to TRBD1 (6 bases). The CDR3 totals 17 residues. The germline V gene encodes CDR1 ENHRY and CDR2 SYGVKD. Trimming took 0 bases from V and 8 from J, leaving 20 bases between them. CDR3 sequence (DNA): TGTGCCATCAGTGAGTCGAGTAGCAGGGGTCGTTTTGATGAGCAGTTCTTC. It encodes CAISESSSRGRFDEQFF.